This T cell receptor (beta chain) was identified in a study of cytomegalovirus exposure and HLA in healthy donors. There are 15 residues in the CDR3. Germline CDR1 reads SEHNR; CDR2 reads FQNEAQ (reference sequence). Comments on this clone: One end of the junction is discordant with germline, which a read error may explain.

PCR involved 60 Vbeta and 13 Jbeta primers. Clones were read by immunoSEQ multiplex PCR, and TCRdb kept only the in-frame ones, dropping some. The sample shows over 120,000 clones, about three quarters of them seen only once. The sequence derives from a male donor in good health and CMV-seronegative. Material: PBMCs. The chain links TRBV7-9 to TRBJ2-5, with TRBD2 as a possible D gene (6 bases). The CDR3 DNA sequence: TGTTCCAGCAGCTCCCCGATTGCGGGGAAAGAGACCCAGTACTTC. As protein: CSSSSPIAGKETQYF. The variable domain in full, completed from reference TRBV7-9 and TRBJ2-5, reads DTGVSQNPRHKITKRGQNVTFRCDPISEHNRLYWYRQTLGQGPEFLTYFQNEAQLEKSRLLSDRFSAERPKGSFSTLEIQRTEQGDSAMYLCSSSSPIAGKETQYFGPGTRLLVL.